Given below is one TCR beta chain in context. This entry comes from a study of blood T cells in healthy people across ages. Study-level information: Capture via template switching afforded approximately one barcoded beta molecule per two T cells.

There were healthy Caucasian individuals from Russia, aged about 6 to 95, serving as donors. Extraction of total RNA produced a minimum of 5.5 micrograms from each sample. The use of a sample-barcoded 5' primer and a J-beta primer mix characterized a second PCR of roughly 7 to 11 cycles. Per sample, CDR3-containing paired-end reads numbered at least 2.5 million. Via MiXCR, TCRdb re-called the 5' RACE reads, giving one row per CDR3 protein. Of roughly 800,000 distinct CDR3 sequences listed, over 45% were seen once; the top ten hold about 20%. Germline V gene data show CDR1 as SQVTM and CDR2 as ANQGSEA. CDR3 size: 16 residues. J lost 6 bases, V lost 3 bases, and 7 bases had no gene match.

This clonotype was sampled from a man aged 25-40 years in good health. The chain carries TRBV29-1 and TRBJ2-1; 14 bases map to TRBD2. Sample: blood. In DNA, the CDR3 is TGCAGCGTTGAGAAAACCGGGACTAGCGGGGGCAATGAGCAGTTCTTC. Amino acids: CSVEKTGTSGGNEQFF.